The clone carrying this TCR beta chain was observed a handful of times. Enrolled through a virtual design, the participants were between about 18 and 89 years of age and came from 24 US areas. Looked up from germline, CDR1 is MNHEY and CDR2 is SVGAGI. With 0 bases removed from V and 5 bases from J, the gap between germline ends came to 7 bases. This CDR3 contains 13 residues. This sample is part of a study of blood T cell repertoires in COVID-19. Study-wide context: COVID-19 samples, acute and convalescent, were from the United States, Italy and Spain. PBMCs, B-cell-depleted T cells, or T cells provided the cDNA or gDNA that made up the material.

How the authors handled the data: Reference gene primer amplification gave estimated nucleated cell counts. The protocol was immunoSEQ multiplex PCR, while the TCRdb copy is restricted to in-frame clones and leaves out a portion. The D gene and trimming were derived from the DNA, and the V and J assignments and clone size from that table. Of fewer than 250,000 clones listed, about four fifths are singletons. The material sequenced was PBMCs or T cells enriched from blood (not recorded which). The chain combines TRBV6-5 with TRBJ1-2, with D unresolved. The source of this sequence is a middle-aged woman who had been exposed to COVID-19. In DNA form, the CDR3 reads TGTGCCAGCAGTTACTCAGAACGGTATGGCTACACCTTC. This codes for CASSYSERYGYTF.